This T cell receptor (beta chain) was recorded in a study of radiation and T cells in renal cell carcinoma. Findings and limits, study-wide: Top tumor clonotypes rose in blood 2 weeks post-radiation, then contracted.

Method: immunoSEQ multiplex PCR; TCRdb's copy keeps in-frame clones and lacks some. This sample has around 94,000 clones, with approximately 86% found just once. Comments on this clone: Its target is not known.

Documented time point: baseline pretreatment blood. The sample's treatment: 15 Gy SBRT to primary tumor, nephrectomy 4 weeks later. Serial blood draws occurred at baseline and 2 and 4 weeks post-SBRT. V gave up 0 bases and J gave up 3 bases, with 13 bases separating them. This CDR3 has 16 residues. Germline loops: CDR1 KGHSH, CDR2 LQKENI. The sample was blood, taken from a patient whose treatment included radiotherapy and nephrectomy. This sequence was found in a man in his fifties with renal cell carcinoma. This rearrangement joins TRBV18 to TRBJ2-3, with D uncertain. CDR3 nucleotides: TGTGCCAGCTCACCACCGAGACTCGCGGAAACAGATACGCAGTATTTT. Protein sequence: CASSPPRLAETDTQYF.